This is a list of T cell receptor beta chains from one sample in a study of cytomegalovirus exposure and HLA in healthy donors. The method was immunoSEQ multiplex PCR; TCRdb's version includes in-frame clones alone and lacks a portion of them. The sample carries 150,000 to 200,000 clones, 84% recorded once. The sequenced sample consisted of PBMCs. These TCRs come from a boy between 10 and 17 years old in good health and CMV-seronegative. CDR3s include the opening cysteine and the closing phenylalanine or tryptophan. The D gene is left open where the match is weak. Size tells how often a clone was seen (once, few, many) or the class of an expanded clone, and some rows leave it out.

v_call	d_call	j_call	clone_size	cdr3_nt	cdr3_aa
TRBV7-9	NA	TRBJ1-2	NA	TGTGCCAGCAGCTTACTGTTGAGTGGCTACACCTTC	CASSLLLSGYTF
TRBV19	NA	TRBJ1-4	NA	TGTGCCAGTAGTATAGTCATACTGAATGAAAAACTGTTTTTT	CASSIVILNEKLFF
TRBV6-5	NA	TRBJ1-5	NA	TGTGCCAGCACGCCCGCGGGGGGGCCCAATCAGCCCCAGCATTTT	CASTPAGGPNQPQHF
TRBV29-1	NA	TRBJ2-7	NA	TGCAGCGTTGAAGATACAGGGAGGGTGGTGCAGTACTTC	CSVEDTGRVVQYF
TRBV27	TRBD2	TRBJ2-1	NA	TGTGCCAGCAGTTTCAGAGCGGGAGTAAATGAGCAGTTCTTC	CASSFRAGVNEQFF
TRBV28	TRBD1	TRBJ1-1	NA	TGTGCCAGCAGTCCCGGACAGGGAGACACTGAAGCTTTCTTT	CASSPGQGDTEAFF
TRBV9	TRBD2	TRBJ2-3	NA	TGTGCCAGCAGCGGGACTAGCGGGTTCGAAAGAACAGATACGCAGTATTTT	CASSGTSGFERTDTQYF
TRBV18	NA	TRBJ2-6	NA	TGTGCCAGCTCACCGCGGCGACCTTCCGCCGCCTCTGGGGCCAACGTCCTGACTTTC	CASSPRRPSAASGANVLTF
TRBV5-4	TRBD2	TRBJ2-3	NA	TGTGCCAGCAGCTCACTACCTCTAGCGGGGGAGTCAGATACGCAGTATTTT	CASSSLPLAGESDTQYF
TRBV29-1	NA	TRBJ1-1	NA	TGCAGCGTTGACTTGAGAGGGGGGGCCTGGACTGAAGCTTTCTTT	CSVDLRGGAWTEAFF
TRBV5-1	NA	TRBJ1-4	NA	TGCGCCAGCAGCTTGGCAGGCAGGGAACTGTTTTTT	CASSLAGRELFF
TRBV2	TRBD2	TRBJ2-7	NA	TGTGCCAGCAGGGCTCGCGCGGGGGGTTCGTACGAGCAGTACTTC	CASRARAGGSYEQYF
TRBV5-1	TRBD1	TRBJ1-2	NA	TGCGCCAGCAGCTTGGAACAGGGGGCTGGGGGCTACACCTTC	CASSLEQGAGGYTF
TRBV7-9	NA	TRBJ1-3	NA	TGTGCCAGCAGCCGGGAGGTACGGCACAACTCTGGAAACACCATATATTTT	CASSREVRHNSGNTIYF
TRBV2	NA	TRBJ1-1	NA	TGTGCCAGCAATCGGGAAGGAGAAGCTTTCTTT	CASNREGEAFF
TRBV7-9	NA	TRBJ2-5	NA	TGTGCCAGCAGCTTCTCGGACAATCAGGAGACCCAGTACTTC	CASSFSDNQETQYF
TRBV7-9	NA	TRBJ1-4	NA	TGTGCCAGCAGTCGGAGGGGGGAGGGATTTGAAAAACTGTTTTTT	CASSRRGEGFEKLFF
TRBV9	TRBD2	TRBJ2-7	once	TGTGCCAGCAGCGTAGGGGGGACTATTGGATACGAGCAGTACTTC	CASSVGGTIGYEQYF
TRBV19	TRBD1	TRBJ1-5	NA	TGTGCCAGTAGTGGGGCGAACACAGGGGCGCACAATCAGCCCCAGCATTTT	CASSGANTGAHNQPQHF
TRBV15	TRBD2	TRBJ2-7	NA	TGTGCCACCAGCAGACCGGGGCGGGAGGGCTACGAGCAGTACTTC	CATSRPGREGYEQYF
TRBV5-1	NA	TRBJ2-3	once	TGCGCCAGCAGCTTGAAGGGGTCGGGCACTGATACGCAGTATTTT	CASSLKGSGTDTQYF
TRBV10-1	TRBD1	TRBJ2-5	NA	TGCGCCAGCAGCACCGGGACAGGGGATAGAGAGACCCAGTACTTC	CASSTGTGDRETQYF
TRBV6-5	NA	TRBJ2-5	NA	TGTGCCAGCAGACGACTTGCCTGGGAGACCCAGTACTTC	CASRRLAWETQYF
TRBV7-9	NA	TRBJ2-1	NA	TGTGCCAGCAGCTTAGTTCCCCAGACCCGGGACACTCTCTACAATGAGCAGTTCTTC	CASSLVPQTRDTLYNEQFF
TRBV2	NA	TRBJ2-7	NA	TGTGCCAGCAGTGATCGAGACAGCTACGAGCAGTACTTC	CASSDRDSYEQYF
TRBV7-6	TRBD1	TRBJ1-1	NA	TGTGCCAGCAGCATACAGGGGGCGAACACTGAAGCTTTCTTT	CASSIQGANTEAFF
TRBV4-2	TRBD2	TRBJ2-5	NA	TGTGCCAGCAGCCACTGGCGGGGGGAGACCCAGTACTTC	CASSHWRGETQYF
TRBV28	NA	TRBJ2-7	few	TGTGCCAGCAGTTTAGCCGGGGACGAGCAGTACTTC	CASSLAGDEQYF
TRBV5-6	TRBD1	TRBJ2-5	once	TGTGCCAGCGGAGGGACAGGGGCCGCCATGGGGACCCAGTACTTC	CASGGTGAAMGTQYF
TRBV5-1	TRBD1	TRBJ2-7	NA	TGCGCCAGCAGCAAAAATACAGGGGTTCGCGACGAGCAGTACTTC	CASSKNTGVRDEQYF
TRBV30	NA	TRBJ1-5	NA	TGTGCCTGTGCAGGGGATAGCAATCAGCCCCAGCATTTT	CACAGDSNQPQHF
TRBV6-1	TRBD2	TRBJ2-3	NA	TGTGCCAGCAGTGAACTTAGAGGGAGGGAAGTTTCGAATACGCAATATTTT	CASSELRGREVSNTQYF
TRBV7-8	NA	TRBJ1-5	NA	TGTGCCAGCAGCCCAGTGGGGGGGAATCAGCCCCAGCATTTT	CASSPVGGNQPQHF
TRBV2	TRBD1	TRBJ2-7	NA	TGTGCCAGCAGTAGACAGGGCTCCTACGAGCAGTACTTC	CASSRQGSYEQYF
TRBV5-1	TRBD1	TRBJ2-7	NA	TGCGCCAGCAGCTTCCGCGAACAGGGGTACGAGCAGTACTTC	CASSFREQGYEQYF
TRBV6-4	TRBD1	TRBJ2-7	few	TGTGCCAGCAGTCTTCCCGACAGGGGTAGTGCCGAGCAGTACTTC	CASSLPDRGSAEQYF
TRBV7-2	NA	TRBJ1-1	NA	TGTGCCAGCAGCTTAACAGGGATAGCTTTCTTT	CASSLTGIAFF
TRBV5-4	TRBD1	TRBJ2-7	NA	TGTGCCAGCAGCTTCACAGGGGTTGCCGAGCAGTACTTC	CASSFTGVAEQYF
TRBV15	NA	TRBJ1-2	NA	TGTGCCACCAGCAGAGATAGAACAGGCTATGGCTACACCTTC	CATSRDRTGYGYTF
TRBV28	TRBD2	TRBJ2-7	NA	TGTGCCAGCAGTTTATTGGCGGGGGATGTCCCGGAAGACGAGCAGTACTTC	CASSLLAGDVPEDEQYF
TRBV5-6	TRBD2	TRBJ2-7	NA	TGTGCCAGCAGCTTGGGGACTAGGCTCAATGTGGAGGAGTACTTC	CASSLGTRLNVEEYF
TRBV18	NA	TRBJ1-1	NA	TGTGCCAGCTCACCACCGGGGTCCAGGGGCTTGAACACTGAAGCTTTCTTT	CASSPPGSRGLNTEAFF
TRBV5-4	NA	TRBJ1-6	NA	TGTGCCAGCAGCTTTGGCCCCCAGGGGAGAGGTGATTCACCCCTCCACTTT	CASSFGPQGRGDSPLHF
TRBV2	NA	TRBJ1-1	few	TGTGCCAGCAGTGGTACACGATCCCAGGCTTTCTTT	CASSGTRSQAFF
TRBV5-1	TRBD1	TRBJ1-2	NA	TGCGCCAGCAGCTTGGCGACAGGGGATGGCTACACCTTC	CASSLATGDGYTF
TRBV9	NA	TRBJ1-3	NA	TGTGCCAGCAGCGTAGGGGGGGGAGAGGGAAACACCATATATTTT	CASSVGGGEGNTIYF
TRBV7-8	NA	TRBJ2-5	NA	TGTGCCAGCAGCTTAGCGTGGTTTGAGCAGTACTTC	CASSLAWFEQYF
TRBV29-1	NA	TRBJ2-1	NA	TGCAGCGTTGAAGATCCGCGGGGCCCCTACAATGAGCAGTTCTTC	CSVEDPRGPYNEQFF
TRBV7-8	NA	TRBJ2-7	NA	TGTGCCAGCAGCCCCAGGGGCCTCTACGAGCAGTACTTC	CASSPRGLYEQYF
TRBV4-2	NA	TRBJ2-5	once	TGTGCCAGCAGCCAAGGAACCGCGGGGGCGACCCAGTACTTC	CASSQGTAGATQYF
TRBV18	NA	TRBJ1-5	NA	TGTGCCAGCTCAACGAGCAGGGAAATTTATAGCAATCAGCCCCAGCATTTT	CASSTSREIYSNQPQHF
TRBV27	NA	TRBJ2-5	NA	TGTGCCAGCAGTTTATCCCCAAGCTCTTCCCAAGAGACCCAGTACTTC	CASSLSPSSSQETQYF
TRBV7-3	TRBD2	TRBJ2-6	NA	TGTGCCAGCAGCTTAAGGGGTGGGCTAGCGGGGACCCACTCTGGGGCCAACGTCCTGACTTTC	CASSLRGGLAGTHSGANVLTF
TRBV28	NA	TRBJ2-6	NA	TGTGCCAGCACTCAGGCCCGGGGGGCGAAGTCTGGGGCCAACGTCCTGACTTTC	CASTQARGAKSGANVLTF